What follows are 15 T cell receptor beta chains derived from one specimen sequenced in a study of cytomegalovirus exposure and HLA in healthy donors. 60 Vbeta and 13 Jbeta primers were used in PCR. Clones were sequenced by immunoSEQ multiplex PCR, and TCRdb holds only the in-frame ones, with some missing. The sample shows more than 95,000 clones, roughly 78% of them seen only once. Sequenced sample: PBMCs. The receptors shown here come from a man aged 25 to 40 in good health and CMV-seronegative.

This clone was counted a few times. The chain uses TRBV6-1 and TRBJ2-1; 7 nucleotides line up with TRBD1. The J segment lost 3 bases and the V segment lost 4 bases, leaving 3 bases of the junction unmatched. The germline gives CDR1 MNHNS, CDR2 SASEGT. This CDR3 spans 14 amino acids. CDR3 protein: CASSGGQSYNEQFF. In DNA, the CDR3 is TGTGCCAGCAGTGGGGGACAGAGCTACAATGAGCAGTTCTTC.

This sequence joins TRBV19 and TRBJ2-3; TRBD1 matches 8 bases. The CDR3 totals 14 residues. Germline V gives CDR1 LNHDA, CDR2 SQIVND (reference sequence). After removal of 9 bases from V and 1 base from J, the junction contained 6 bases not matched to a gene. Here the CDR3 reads CASRATGGTDTQYF. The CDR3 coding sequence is TGTGCCAGCAGAGCGACAGGGGGCACAGATACGCAGTATTTT.

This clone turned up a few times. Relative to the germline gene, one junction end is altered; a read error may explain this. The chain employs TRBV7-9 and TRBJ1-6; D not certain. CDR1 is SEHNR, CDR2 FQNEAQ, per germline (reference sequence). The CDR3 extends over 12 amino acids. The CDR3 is CSSSLDGSPLHF. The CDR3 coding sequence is TGTTCCAGCAGCTTAGATGGCTCACCCCTCCACTTT. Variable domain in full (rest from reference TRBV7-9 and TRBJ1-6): DTGVSQNPRHKITKRGQNVTFRCDPISEHNRLYWYRQTLGQGPEFLTYFQNEAQLEKSRLLSDRFSAERPKGSFSTLEIQRTEQGDSAMYLCSSSLDGSPLHFGNGTRLTVT.

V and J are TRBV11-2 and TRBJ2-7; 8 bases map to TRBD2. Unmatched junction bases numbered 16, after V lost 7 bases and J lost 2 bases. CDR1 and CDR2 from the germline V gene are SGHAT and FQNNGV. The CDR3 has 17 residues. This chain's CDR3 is CASTRTPTSRGAYEQYF. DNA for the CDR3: TGTGCCAGCACCCGGACCCCCACTTCGCGGGGGGCCTACGAGCAGTACTTC.

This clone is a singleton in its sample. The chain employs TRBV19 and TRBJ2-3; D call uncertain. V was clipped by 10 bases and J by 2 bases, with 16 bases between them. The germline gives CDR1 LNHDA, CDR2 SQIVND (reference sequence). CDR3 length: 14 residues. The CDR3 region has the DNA TGTGCCACCTTAAGCAGAGGTTCCACAGATACGCAGTATTTT. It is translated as CATLSRGSTDTQYF.

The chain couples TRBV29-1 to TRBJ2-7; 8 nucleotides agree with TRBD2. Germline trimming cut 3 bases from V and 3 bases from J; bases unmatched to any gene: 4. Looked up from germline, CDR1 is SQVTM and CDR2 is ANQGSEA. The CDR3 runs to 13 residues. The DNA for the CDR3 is TGCAGCGTTGACTTGGGGACTAGCTACGAGCAGTACTTC. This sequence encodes CSVDLGTSYEQYF.

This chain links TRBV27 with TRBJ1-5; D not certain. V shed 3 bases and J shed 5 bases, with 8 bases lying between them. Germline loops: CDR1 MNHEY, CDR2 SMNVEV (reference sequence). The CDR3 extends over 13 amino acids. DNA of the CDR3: TGTGCCAGCAGTTTCTCCGGGGATCAGCCCCAGCATTTT. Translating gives CASSFSGDQPQHF.

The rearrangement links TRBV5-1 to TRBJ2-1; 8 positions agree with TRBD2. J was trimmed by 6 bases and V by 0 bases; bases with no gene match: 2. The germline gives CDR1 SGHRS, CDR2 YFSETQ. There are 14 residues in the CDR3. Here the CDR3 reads CASSLAGTSNEQFF. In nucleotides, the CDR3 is TGCGCCAGCAGCTTGGCGGGGACTAGCAATGAGCAGTTCTTC.

This CDR3 is CATLRTGGMEETQYF. The DNA for the CDR3 is TGTGCCACCTTGAGGACAGGGGGCATGGAAGAGACCCAGTACTTC. The J gene is TRBJ2-5, the V gene TRBV6-5, with 11 bases fitting TRBD1. CDR1 MNHEY and CDR2 SVGAGI come from the germline V gene. The CDR3 consists of 15 residues. J gave up 3 bases and V 10 bases, and 10 bases lay outside the gene matches.

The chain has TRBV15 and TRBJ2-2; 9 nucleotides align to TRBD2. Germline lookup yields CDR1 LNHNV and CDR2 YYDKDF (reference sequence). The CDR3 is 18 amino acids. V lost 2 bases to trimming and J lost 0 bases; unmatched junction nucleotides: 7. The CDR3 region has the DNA TGTGCCACCAGCAGATCTAGCGGGGCGCCACCGAACACCGGGGAGCTGTTTTTT. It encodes CATSRSSGAPPNTGELFF.

In nucleotides, the CDR3 is TGTGCCAGCAGTGTAAAAGGGACAAGGGAGCTGTTTTTT. Translation gives CASSVKGTRELFF. The J gene is TRBJ2-2, the V gene TRBV6-1; D is perhaps TRBD1 (6 bases). CDR1 is MNHNS and CDR2 is SASEGT in the germline V gene. The V and J ends lost 4 bases and 9 bases respectively, with 12 bases between them. CDR3 size: 13 residues.

For the CDR3, the DNA is TGTGCCAGCAGTTTGACGACAGGGATGGAGACCCAGTACTTC. This encodes CASSLTTGMETQYF. This chain joins TRBV28 and TRBJ2-5; 7 bases are a match to TRBD1. The CDR3 is made up of 14 amino acids. Germline loops: CDR1 MDHEN, CDR2 SYDVKM. The J segment lost 5 bases and the V segment lost 3 bases, leaving 6 bases of the junction unmatched.

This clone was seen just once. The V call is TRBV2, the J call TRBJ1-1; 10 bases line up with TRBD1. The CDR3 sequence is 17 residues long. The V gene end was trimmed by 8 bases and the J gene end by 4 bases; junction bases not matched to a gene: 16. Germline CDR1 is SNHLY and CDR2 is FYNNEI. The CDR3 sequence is CASGPRQGAEFGTEAFF. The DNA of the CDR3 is TGTGCCAGCGGGCCGAGACAGGGGGCCGAGTTTGGCACTGAAGCTTTCTTT.

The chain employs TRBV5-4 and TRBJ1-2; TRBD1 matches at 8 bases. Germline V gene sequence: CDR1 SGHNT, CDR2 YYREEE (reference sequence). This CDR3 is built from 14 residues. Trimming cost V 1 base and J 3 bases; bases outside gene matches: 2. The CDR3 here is CASSLQTGDYGYTF. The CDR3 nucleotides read TGTGCCAGCAGCTTGCAGACAGGGGACTATGGCTACACCTTC.

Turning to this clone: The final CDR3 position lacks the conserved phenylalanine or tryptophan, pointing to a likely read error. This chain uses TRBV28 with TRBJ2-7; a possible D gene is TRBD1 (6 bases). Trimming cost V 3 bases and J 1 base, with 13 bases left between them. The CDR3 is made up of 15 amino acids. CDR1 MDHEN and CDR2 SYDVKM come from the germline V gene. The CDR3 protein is CASSFQPDSSYEQYL. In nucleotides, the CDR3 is TGTGCCAGCAGTTTCCAACCGGACAGTTCCTACGAGCAGTACCTC.